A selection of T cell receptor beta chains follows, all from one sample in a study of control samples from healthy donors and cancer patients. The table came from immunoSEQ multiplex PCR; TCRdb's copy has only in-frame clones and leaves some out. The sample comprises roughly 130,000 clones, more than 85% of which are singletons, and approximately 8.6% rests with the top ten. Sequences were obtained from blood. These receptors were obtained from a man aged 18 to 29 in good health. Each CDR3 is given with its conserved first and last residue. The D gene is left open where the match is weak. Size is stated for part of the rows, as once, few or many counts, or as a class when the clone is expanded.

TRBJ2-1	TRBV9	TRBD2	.	CASSPGLAGITYEQFF	TGTGCCAGCAGCCCCGGACTAGCGGGGATCACGTATGAGCAGTTCTTC
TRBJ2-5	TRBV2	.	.	CASRGGVETQYF	TGTGCCAGCAGAGGGGGGGTGGAGACCCAGTACTTC
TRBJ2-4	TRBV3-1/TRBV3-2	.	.	CASSPSTGNIQYF	TGTGCCAGCAGCCCCTCGACAGGAAACATTCAGTACTTC
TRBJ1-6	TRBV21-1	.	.	CASSTRDTHSLSYNSPLHF	TGTGCCAGCAGCACCCGGGACACCCACTCCCTCTCCTATAATTCACCCCTCCACTTT
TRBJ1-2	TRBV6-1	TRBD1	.	CASSEGGTGGYYGYTF	TGTGCCAGCAGTGAAGGGGGGACAGGGGGCTACTATGGCTACACCTTC
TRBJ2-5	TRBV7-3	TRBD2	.	CASSLTSGGASETQYF	TGTGCCAGCAGCCTTACTAGCGGGGGGGCTTCAGAGACCCAGTACTTC
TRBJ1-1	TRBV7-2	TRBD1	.	CASSFPDRGRDTEAFF	TGTGCCAGCAGCTTCCCTGACAGGGGGCGAGACACTGAAGCTTTCTTT
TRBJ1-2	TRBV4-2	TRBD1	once	CASSQVSGGGYGYTF	TGTGCCAGCAGCCAAGTTTCAGGGGGCGGCTATGGCTACACCTTC
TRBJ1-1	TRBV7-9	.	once	CASSVLRLETEAFF	TGTGCCAGCAGCGTCCTCCGGTTAGAGACTGAAGCTTTCTTT
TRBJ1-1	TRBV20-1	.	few	CSASWGDTEAFF	TGCAGTGCTAGTTGGGGAGACACTGAAGCTTTCTTT
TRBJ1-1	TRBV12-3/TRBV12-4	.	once	CASSLEVNTEAFF	TGTGCCAGCAGTTTAGAGGTGAACACTGAAGCTTTCTTT
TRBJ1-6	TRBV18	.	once	CASSPPGRDNSPLHF	TGTGCCAGCTCACCCCCGGGACGGGATAATTCACCCCTCCACTTT
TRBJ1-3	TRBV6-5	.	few	CASSYSFGNTIYF	TGTGCCAGCAGTTACTCGTTTGGAAACACCATATATTTT
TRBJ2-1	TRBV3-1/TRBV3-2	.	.	CASSQHAAGYNEQFF	TGTGCCAGCAGCCAGCACGCGGCGGGATACAATGAGCAGTTCTTC
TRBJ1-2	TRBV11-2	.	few	CASSLPGLYGYTF	TGTGCCAGCAGCTTACCAGGACTCTATGGCTACACCTTC
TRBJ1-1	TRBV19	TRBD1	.	CASGLQGFTEAFF	TGTGCCAGTGGCTTACAGGGGTTCACTGAAGCTTTCTTT
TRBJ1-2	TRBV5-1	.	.	CASSFWLRGSYGYTF	TGCGCCAGCAGCTTTTGGCTGCGGGGGTCCTATGGCTACACCTTC
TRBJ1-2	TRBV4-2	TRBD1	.	CASSAGPGQKNYGYTF	TGTGCCAGCAGCGCAGGCCCGGGACAGAAAAACTATGGCTACACCTTC
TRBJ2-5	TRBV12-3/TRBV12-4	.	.	CASSLIRRETQYF	TGTGCCAGCAGCCTTATTAGGCGAGAGACCCAGTACTTC
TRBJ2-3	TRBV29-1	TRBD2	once	CSVEDRLAGAKLDTQYF	TGCAGCGTTGAAGACCGGCTAGCGGGGGCAAAGTTGGATACGCAGTATTTT
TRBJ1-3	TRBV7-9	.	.	CASSLATRPGNTIYF	TGTGCCAGCAGCTTAGCAACAAGGCCTGGAAACACCATATATTTT
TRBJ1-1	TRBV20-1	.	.	CSASGRGDTEAFF	TGCAGTGCTAGTGGGCGCGGGGACACTGAAGCTTTCTTT
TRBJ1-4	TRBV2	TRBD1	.	CASSEDRGGEKLFF	TGTGCCAGCAGCGAAGACAGGGGTGGTGAAAAACTGTTTTTT
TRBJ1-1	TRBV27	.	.	CASSLRAESLNTEAFF	TGTGCCAGCAGTTTAAGGGCAGAATCTTTGAACACTGAAGCTTTCTTT
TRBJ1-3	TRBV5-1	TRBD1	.	CASSLNTGAGNTIYF	TGCGCCAGCAGTCTCAATACAGGGGCTGGAAACACCATATATTTT
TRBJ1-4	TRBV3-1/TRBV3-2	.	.	CASSPVRTGEKLFF	TGTGCCAGCAGCCCGGTGAGGACGGGTGAAAAACTGTTTTTT
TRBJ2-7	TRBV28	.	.	CASSFRGAYEQYF	TGTGCCAGCAGTTTTAGGGGAGCCTACGAGCAGTACTTC
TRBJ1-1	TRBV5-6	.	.	CASSLLIAIHTEAFF	TGTGCCAGCAGCTTGTTGATCGCGATACACACTGAAGCTTTCTTT
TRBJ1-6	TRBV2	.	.	CASVSGNSPLHF	TGTGCCAGTGTGTCCGGTAATTCACCCCTCCACTTT
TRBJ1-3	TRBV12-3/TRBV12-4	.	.	CASSFTPGNTIYF	TGTGCCAGCAGCTTCACCCCAGGAAACACCATATATTTT
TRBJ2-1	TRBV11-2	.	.	CASSFNSGEQFF	TGTGCCAGCAGCTTCAATAGCGGTGAGCAGTTCTTC
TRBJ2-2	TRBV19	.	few	CASSRDVRTGELFF	TGTGCCAGTAGCAGGGATGTGAGGACCGGGGAGCTGTTTTTT
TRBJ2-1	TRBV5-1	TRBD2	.	CASSSPGTTYNEQFF	TGCGCCAGCAGCTCCCCCGGGACTACATACAATGAGCAGTTCTTC
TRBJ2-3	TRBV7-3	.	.	CASSSGTSTDTQYF	TGTGCCAGCAGCTCCGGGACATCCACAGATACGCAGTATTTT
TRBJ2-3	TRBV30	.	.	CAWSVQGDTQYF	TGTGCCTGGAGTGTACAGGGAGATACGCAGTATTTT
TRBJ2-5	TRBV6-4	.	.	CASSEQPNQETQYF	TGTGCCAGCAGTGAACAACCGAACCAAGAGACCCAGTACTTC
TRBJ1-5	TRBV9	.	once	CASSVGWIGDGQPQHF	TGTGCCAGCAGCGTAGGGTGGATAGGGGACGGGCAGCCCCAGCATTTT
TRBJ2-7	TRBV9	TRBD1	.	CASSPRDRVLSEQYF	TGTGCCAGCAGCCCCCGGGACAGGGTCCTAAGCGAGCAGTACTTC